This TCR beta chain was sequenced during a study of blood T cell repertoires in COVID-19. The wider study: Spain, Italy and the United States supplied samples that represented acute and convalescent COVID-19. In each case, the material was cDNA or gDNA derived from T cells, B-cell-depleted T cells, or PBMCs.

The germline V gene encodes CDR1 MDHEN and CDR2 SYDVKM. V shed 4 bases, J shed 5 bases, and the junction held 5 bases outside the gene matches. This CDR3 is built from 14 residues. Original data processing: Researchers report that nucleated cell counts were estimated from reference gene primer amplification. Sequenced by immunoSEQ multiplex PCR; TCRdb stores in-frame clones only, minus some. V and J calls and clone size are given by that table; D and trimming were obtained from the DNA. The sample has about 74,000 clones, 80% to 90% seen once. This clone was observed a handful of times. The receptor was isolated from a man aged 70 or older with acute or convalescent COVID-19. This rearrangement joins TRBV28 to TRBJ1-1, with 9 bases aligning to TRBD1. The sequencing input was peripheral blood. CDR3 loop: CASSSTGGRTEAFF. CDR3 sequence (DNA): TGTGCCAGCAGTTCGACAGGGGGGAGGACTGAAGCTTTCTTT.